Here is one T cell receptor beta chain with its context. Antigen: not known. The data belong to a study of CD4 T cells in relation to SARS-CoV-2 and coronaviruses. General study points: The cross-reactivity analysis covered only spike protein, not other viral proteins. Pre-pandemic and post-infection samples never came from the same donor.

CDR1 is LGHDT, CDR2 YNNKEL, per germline (reference sequence). The V segment lost 4 bases and the J segment 3 bases; nucleotides outside the gene matches: 4. The CDR3 is 15 amino acids. Data came from immunoSEQ multiplex PCR; TCRdb stores just in-frame clones and leaves some out. This sample has 30,000 to 45,000 clones, with 70% to 90% found just once. The TCR comes from an adult with COVID-19. Material: memory CD4+ T cells from PBMCs. The rearrangement joins TRBV3-1 (or the pseudogene TRBV3-2) to TRBJ2-2, with TRBD2 matching over 8 bases. CDR3 protein: CASSRGGLYTGELFF. The CDR3 nucleotides read TGTGCCAGCAGCCGCGGGGGGTTGTACACCGGGGAGCTGTTTTTT.